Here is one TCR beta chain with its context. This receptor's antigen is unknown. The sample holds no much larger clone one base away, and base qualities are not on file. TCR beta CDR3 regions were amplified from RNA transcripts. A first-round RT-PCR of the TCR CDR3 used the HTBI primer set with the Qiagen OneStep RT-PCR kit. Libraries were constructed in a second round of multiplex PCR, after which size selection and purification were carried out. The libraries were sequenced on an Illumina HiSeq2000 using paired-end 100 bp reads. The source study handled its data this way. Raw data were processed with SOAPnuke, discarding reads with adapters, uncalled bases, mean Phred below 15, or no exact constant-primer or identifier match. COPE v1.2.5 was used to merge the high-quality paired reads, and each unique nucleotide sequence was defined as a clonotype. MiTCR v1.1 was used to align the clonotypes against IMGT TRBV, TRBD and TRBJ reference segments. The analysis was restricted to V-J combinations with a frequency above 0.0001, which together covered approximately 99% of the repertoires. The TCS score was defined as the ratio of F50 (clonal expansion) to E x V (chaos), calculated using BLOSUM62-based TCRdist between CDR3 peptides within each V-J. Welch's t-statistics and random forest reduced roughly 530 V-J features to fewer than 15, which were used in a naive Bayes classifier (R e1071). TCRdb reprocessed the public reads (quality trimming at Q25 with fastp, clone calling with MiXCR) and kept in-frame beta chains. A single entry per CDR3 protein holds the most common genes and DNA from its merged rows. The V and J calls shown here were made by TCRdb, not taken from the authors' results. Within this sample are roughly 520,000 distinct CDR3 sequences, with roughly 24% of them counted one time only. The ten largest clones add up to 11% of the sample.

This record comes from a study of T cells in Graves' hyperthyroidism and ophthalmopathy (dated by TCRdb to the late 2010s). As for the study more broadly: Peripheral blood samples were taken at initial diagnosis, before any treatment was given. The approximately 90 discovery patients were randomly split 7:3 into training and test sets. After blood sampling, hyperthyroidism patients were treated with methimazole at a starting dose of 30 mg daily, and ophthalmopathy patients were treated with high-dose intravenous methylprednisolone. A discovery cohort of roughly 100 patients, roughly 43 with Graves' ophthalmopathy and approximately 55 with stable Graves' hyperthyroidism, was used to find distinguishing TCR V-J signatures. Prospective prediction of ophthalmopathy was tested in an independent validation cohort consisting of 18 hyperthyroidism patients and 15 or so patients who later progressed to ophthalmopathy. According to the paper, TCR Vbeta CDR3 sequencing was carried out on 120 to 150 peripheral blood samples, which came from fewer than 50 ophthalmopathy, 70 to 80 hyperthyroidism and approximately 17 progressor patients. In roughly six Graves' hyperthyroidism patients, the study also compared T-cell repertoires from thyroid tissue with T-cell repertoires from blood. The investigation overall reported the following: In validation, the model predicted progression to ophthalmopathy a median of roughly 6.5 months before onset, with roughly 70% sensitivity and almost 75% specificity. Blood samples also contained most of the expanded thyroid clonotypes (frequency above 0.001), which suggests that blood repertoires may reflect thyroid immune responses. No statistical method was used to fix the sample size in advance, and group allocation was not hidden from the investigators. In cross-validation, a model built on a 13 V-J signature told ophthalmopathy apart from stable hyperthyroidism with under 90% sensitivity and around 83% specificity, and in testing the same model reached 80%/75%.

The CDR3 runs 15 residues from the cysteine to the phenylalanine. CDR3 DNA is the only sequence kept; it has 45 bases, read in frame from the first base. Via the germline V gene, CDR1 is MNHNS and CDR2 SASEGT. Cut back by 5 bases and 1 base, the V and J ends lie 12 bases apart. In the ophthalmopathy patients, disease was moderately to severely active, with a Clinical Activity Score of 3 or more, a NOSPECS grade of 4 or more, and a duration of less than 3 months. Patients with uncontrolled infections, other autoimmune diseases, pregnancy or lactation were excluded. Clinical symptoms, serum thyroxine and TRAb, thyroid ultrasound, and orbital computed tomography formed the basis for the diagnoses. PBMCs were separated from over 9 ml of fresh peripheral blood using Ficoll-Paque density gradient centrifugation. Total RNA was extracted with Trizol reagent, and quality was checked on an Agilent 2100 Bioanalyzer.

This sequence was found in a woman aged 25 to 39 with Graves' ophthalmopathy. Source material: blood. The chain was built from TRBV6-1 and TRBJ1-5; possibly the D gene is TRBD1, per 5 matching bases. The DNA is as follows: TGTGCCAGCAGTATGGGAGGGGTAAGCAATCAGCCCCAGCATTTT. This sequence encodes CASSMGGVSNQPQHF.